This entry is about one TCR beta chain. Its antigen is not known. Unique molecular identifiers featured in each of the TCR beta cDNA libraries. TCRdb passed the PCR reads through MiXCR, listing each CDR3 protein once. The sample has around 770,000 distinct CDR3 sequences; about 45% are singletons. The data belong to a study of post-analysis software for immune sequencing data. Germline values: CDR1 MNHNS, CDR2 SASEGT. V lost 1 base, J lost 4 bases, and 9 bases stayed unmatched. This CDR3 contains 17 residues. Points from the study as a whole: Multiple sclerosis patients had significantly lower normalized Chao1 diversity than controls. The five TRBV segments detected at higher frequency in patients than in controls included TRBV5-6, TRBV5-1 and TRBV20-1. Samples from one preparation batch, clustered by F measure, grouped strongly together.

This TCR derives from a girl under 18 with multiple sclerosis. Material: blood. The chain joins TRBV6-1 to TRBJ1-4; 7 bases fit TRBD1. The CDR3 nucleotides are TGTGCCAGCAGTGAAGAGCCCCACAGGGGATATAATGAAAAACTGTTTTTT. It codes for CASSEEPHRGYNEKLFF.